Listed below are T cell receptor beta chains from one sample, sequenced in a study of shared clonotypes between healthy human individuals. Using immunoSEQ multiplex PCR, the repertoire was profiled, and TCRdb retains in-frame clones only, with some absent. The sample shows 400,000 to 600,000 clones, roughly 95% of them seen only once. The sequencing sample was made of naive CD4+ T cells sorted from blood. The receptors were sampled from a woman aged 25 to 39 in good health. The CDR3 runs from the conserved cysteine through the conserved F or W. Fields, in order: clone size, V gene, D gene, J gene, CDR3 protein, CDR3 DNA. D genes are given only for firm matches. A row's size may be missing; if present it is once, few, many or a size class.

size: -; V: TRBV28; D: TRBD1; J: TRBJ1-4; CDR3: CASSPGGTTNEKLFF; DNA: TGTGCCAGCAGCCCAGGGGGCACAACTAATGAAAAACTGTTTTTT
size: -; V: TRBV28; D: -; J: TRBJ2-7; CDR3: CASTTLGGGTYEQYF; DNA: TGTGCCAGCACTACCCTCGGAGGGGGGACCTACGAGCAGTACTTC
size: -; V: TRBV19; D: -; J: TRBJ1-1; CDR3: CASSHGREAFF; DNA: TGTGCCAGTAGTCACGGCAGAGAAGCTTTCTTT
size: -; V: TRBV27; D: -; J: TRBJ1-4; CDR3: CASSLGAGVVEKLFF; DNA: TGTGCCAGCAGTTTAGGGGCCGGGGTCGTCGAAAAACTGTTTTTT
size: -; V: TRBV2; D: -; J: TRBJ2-2; CDR3: CASSPQGEEAGELFF; DNA: TGTGCCAGCAGCCCACAGGGAGAGGAGGCCGGGGAGCTGTTTTTT
size: -; V: TRBV5-1; D: -; J: TRBJ2-7; CDR3: CASSLGMSSYEQYF; DNA: TGCGCCAGCAGCTTGGGCATGAGCTCCTACGAGCAGTACTTC
size: -; V: TRBV4-2; D: -; J: TRBJ1-4; CDR3: CASSQVNEKLFF; DNA: TGTGCCAGCAGCCAAGTAAATGAAAAACTGTTTTTT
size: -; V: TRBV18; D: TRBD1; J: TRBJ2-7; CDR3: CASSPRGRGAYEQYF; DNA: TGTGCCAGCTCACCCAGGGGGCGCGGGGCCTACGAGCAGTACTTC
size: -; V: TRBV28; D: -; J: TRBJ2-3; CDR3: CASSLWGAAPGTDTQYF; DNA: TGTGCCAGCAGTTTATGGGGGGCAGCCCCCGGCACAGATACGCAGTATTTT
size: -; V: TRBV28; D: TRBD1; J: TRBJ1-1; CDR3: CASRTPTGPNTEAFF; DNA: TGTGCCAGCAGAACCCCGACAGGGCCGAACACTGAAGCTTTCTTT
size: -; V: TRBV28; D: -; J: TRBJ1-5; CDR3: CASSLTGDQPQHF; DNA: TGTGCCAGCAGTTTAACCGGAGACCAGCCCCAGCATTTT
size: -; V: TRBV9; D: -; J: TRBJ1-5; CDR3: CASSVDDYSNQPQHF; DNA: TGTGCCAGCAGCGTAGACGACTATAGCAATCAGCCCCAGCATTTT
size: -; V: TRBV7-2; D: -; J: TRBJ2-4; CDR3: CASSLLVGFLNIQYF; DNA: TGTGCCAGCAGCTTATTGGTAGGGTTCTTGAACATTCAGTACTTC
size: -; V: TRBV6-1; D: -; J: TRBJ2-6; CDR3: CASRDRLGANVLTF; DNA: TGTGCCAGCAGAGACAGGTTGGGGGCCAACGTCCTGACTTTC
size: -; V: TRBV7-2; D: -; J: TRBJ2-1; CDR3: CASSLVGASYSRKFF; DNA: TGTGCCAGCAGCTTAGTCGGGGCCTCATACTCTCGGAAGTTCTTC
size: -; V: TRBV19; D: -; J: TRBJ1-5; CDR3: CASSIRGGDQPQHF; DNA: TGTGCCAGTAGTATAAGGGGGGGGGACCAGCCCCAGCATTTT
size: -; V: TRBV10-1; D: -; J: TRBJ2-7; CDR3: CASSDPAGAYEQYF; DNA: TGCGCCAGCAGTGATCCGGCAGGAGCCTACGAGCAGTACTTC
size: -; V: TRBV15; D: TRBD1; J: TRBJ1-4; CDR3: CATSRDRVLSEKLFF; DNA: TGTGCCACCAGCAGGGACAGGGTCCTTAGTGAAAAACTGTTTTTT
size: -; V: TRBV9; D: -; J: TRBJ2-2; CDR3: CASSVDFAGWAGELFF; DNA: TGTGCCAGCAGCGTAGATTTCGCGGGATGGGCCGGGGAGCTGTTTTTT
size: -; V: TRBV6-5; D: -; J: TRBJ2-5; CDR3: CASSYSETQYF; DNA: TGTGCCAGCAGTTACTCGGAGACCCAGTACTTC
size: -; V: TRBV7-8; D: TRBD1; J: TRBJ2-1; CDR3: CASSLFLRQGNDNEQFF; DNA: TGTGCCAGCAGCTTATTTCTTCGACAGGGTAATGACAATGAGCAGTTCTTC
size: -; V: TRBV27; D: -; J: TRBJ1-1; CDR3: CASSLRLANTEAFF; DNA: TGTGCCAGCAGTTTGAGGTTAGCGAACACTGAAGCTTTCTTT
size: -; V: TRBV2; D: -; J: TRBJ2-7; CDR3: CAREVKGIKGEQYF; DNA: TGTGCCAGAGAGGTTAAAGGGATTAAAGGCGAGCAGTACTTC
size: -; V: TRBV28; D: TRBD2; J: TRBJ2-1; CDR3: CASRKSGNSYNEQFF; DNA: TGTGCCAGCAGGAAAAGCGGGAACTCCTACAATGAGCAGTTCTTC
size: -; V: TRBV6-1; D: TRBD1; J: TRBJ1-2; CDR3: CASSATGAYGYTF; DNA: TGTGCCAGCAGTGCGACAGGGGCCTATGGCTACACCTTC
size: -; V: TRBV2; D: -; J: TRBJ2-3; CDR3: CASQGLEDTQYF; DNA: TGTGCCAGTCAGGGACTTGAAGATACGCAGTATTTT
size: -; V: TRBV6-4; D: -; J: TRBJ1-1; CDR3: CASRLYSRLNTEAFF; DNA: TGTGCCAGCAGACTTTACTCCCGTCTGAACACTGAAGCTTTCTTT
size: -; V: TRBV28; D: -; J: TRBJ1-5; CDR3: CASSYPLRGSNQPQHF; DNA: TGTGCCAGCAGTTATCCCCTAAGAGGGAGCAATCAGCCCCAGCATTTT
size: -; V: TRBV6-5; D: TRBD2; J: TRBJ2-3; CDR3: CASRYGRGTDTQYF; DNA: TGTGCCAGCAGATACGGGAGGGGCACAGATACGCAGTATTTT
size: -; V: TRBV7-2; D: TRBD2; J: TRBJ2-7; CDR3: CASSVVSSGISYEQYF; DNA: TGTGCCAGCAGCGTGGTGTCTAGCGGGATCTCCTACGAGCAGTACTTC
size: -; V: TRBV28; D: -; J: TRBJ2-6; CDR3: CASSFRFSGANVLTF; DNA: TGTGCCAGCAGTTTTCGGTTCTCTGGGGCCAACGTCCTGACTTTC
size: -; V: TRBV2; D: TRBD1; J: TRBJ1-5; CDR3: CASRTGGNQPQHF; DNA: TGTGCCAGCAGAACAGGGGGGAATCAGCCCCAGCATTTT
size: -; V: TRBV9; D: -; J: TRBJ1-1; CDR3: CASSVARDSTEAFF; DNA: TGTGCCAGCAGCGTCGCCAGGGATAGCACTGAAGCTTTCTTT
size: -; V: TRBV28; D: TRBD1; J: TRBJ1-5; CDR3: CASSLTGFSQPQHF; DNA: TGTGCCAGCAGCTTGACAGGGTTTAGTCAGCCCCAGCATTTT
size: once; V: TRBV5-1; D: TRBD2; J: TRBJ2-5; CDR3: CASSLDAAGVETQYF; DNA: TGCGCCAGCAGCTTAGACGCCGCGGGAGTAGAGACCCAGTACTTC
size: -; V: TRBV7-7; D: -; J: TRBJ2-5; CDR3: CASSLAGVETQYF; DNA: TGTGCCAGCAGCTTAGCAGGGGTAGAGACCCAGTACTTC
size: -; V: TRBV19; D: -; J: TRBJ1-2; CDR3: CASSMIANYGYTF; DNA: TGTGCCAGTAGTATGATAGCTAACTATGGCTACACCTTC
size: -; V: TRBV18; D: TRBD1; J: TRBJ2-1; CDR3: CASSPSQGATGNEQFF; DNA: TGTGCCAGCTCACCCAGCCAGGGGGCAACAGGCAATGAGCAGTTCTTC
size: once; V: TRBV19; D: -; J: TRBJ2-1; CDR3: CASSSRGGRQFF; DNA: TGTGCCAGTAGTTCGAGGGGGGGCAGGCAGTTCTTC
size: -; V: TRBV7-3; D: TRBD2; J: TRBJ2-3; CDR3: CASSASVAGATDTQYF; DNA: TGTGCCAGCAGCGCGAGCGTAGCGGGAGCCACAGATACGCAGTATTTT
size: -; V: TRBV29-1; D: -; J: TRBJ2-4; CDR3: CSVEKDTKNIQYF; DNA: TGCAGCGTTGAAAAGGATACCAAAAACATTCAGTACTTC
size: -; V: TRBV7-9; D: -; J: TRBJ1-3; CDR3: CASNTLGPSGNTIYF; DNA: TGTGCCAGCAACACCCTAGGGCCTTCTGGAAACACCATATATTTT
size: -; V: TRBV18; D: -; J: TRBJ2-5; CDR3: CASSLGLWEETQYF; DNA: TGTGCCAGCTCACTTGGACTATGGGAAGAGACCCAGTACTTC
size: -; V: TRBV19; D: TRBD1; J: TRBJ2-3; CDR3: CASHKQGAKFPDTQYF; DNA: TGTGCCAGTCATAAACAGGGGGCGAAGTTTCCAGATACGCAGTATTTT
size: -; V: TRBV5-4; D: -; J: TRBJ2-1; CDR3: CASSSSFGQSYNEQFF; DNA: TGTGCCAGCAGCTCCTCTTTCGGGCAAAGTTACAATGAGCAGTTCTTC
size: -; V: TRBV5-4; D: TRBD2; J: TRBJ2-3; CDR3: CASSSPLAGTTDTQYF; DNA: TGTGCCAGCAGCTCCCCGCTAGCGGGGACCACAGATACGCAGTATTTT
size: -; V: TRBV9; D: -; J: TRBJ2-7; CDR3: CASSPRHYPYEQYF; DNA: TGTGCCAGCAGCCCCCGACATTACCCCTACGAGCAGTACTTC
size: -; V: TRBV5-4; D: TRBD1; J: TRBJ2-7; CDR3: CASRPGTENEQYF; DNA: TGTGCCAGCAGGCCCGGGACAGAAAACGAGCAGTACTTC
size: -; V: TRBV19; D: -; J: TRBJ1-5; CDR3: CASSSLKRISNQPQHF; DNA: TGTGCCAGTAGTAGCCTCAAGAGAATTAGCAATCAGCCCCAGCATTTT
size: -; V: TRBV6-5; D: -; J: TRBJ2-1; CDR3: CASRGLGSWQFF; DNA: TGTGCCAGCAGAGGACTGGGCTCGTGGCAGTTCTTC
size: -; V: TRBV28; D: -; J: TRBJ2-1; CDR3: CASSLGRLSSYNEQFF; DNA: TGTGCCAGCAGTCTGGGACGCCTAAGCTCCTACAATGAGCAGTTCTTC
size: -; V: TRBV7-6; D: -; J: TRBJ2-7; CDR3: CASSLEGGNSYEQYF; DNA: TGTGCCAGCAGCTTAGAAGGCGGGAACTCCTACGAGCAGTACTTC
size: -; V: TRBV27; D: -; J: TRBJ1-5; CDR3: CASSLSQSLNQPQHF; DNA: TGTGCCAGCAGTTTATCGCAATCCCTCAATCAGCCCCAGCATTTT
size: once; V: TRBV2; D: TRBD2; J: TRBJ2-3; CDR3: CASSDRLFRSGRPDTQYF; DNA: TGTGCCAGCAGTGATCGCCTCTTTCGTAGCGGGAGGCCCGATACGCAGTATTTT